This T cell receptor beta chain was obtained from a study of cytomegalovirus exposure and HLA in healthy donors. Across the study: Caucasian-associated ancestry cluster membership applied to approximately 81% of some 400 genotyped donors.

PCR primers comprised 60 Vbeta and 13 Jbeta primers. Sequenced by immunoSEQ multiplex PCR; TCRdb stores in-frame clones only, minus some. The repertoire holds roughly 150,000 clones, with roughly 79% as singletons. Of note for this clone: Antigen specificity is unknown.

Study findings and constraints: In a later analysis, HLA-associated TCR beta chains were more clonally expanded than equally common others. Sequencing probably produced one cluster of sequence variants that were highly shared.

The donors comprised healthy bone marrow donors. This TCR was sampled from a woman in her thirties in good health and CMV-seronegative. The specimen was PBMCs.

The DNA for the CDR3 is TGCGCCAGCAGCCAAGGTTCGGTCTACGAGCAGTACTTC. Encoded protein: CASSQGSVYEQYF. V and J are TRBV4-1 and TRBJ2-7, with D unclear. The CDR3 is 13 residues long. Germline V gives CDR1 MGHRA, CDR2 YSYEKL. V lost 1 base, J lost 3 bases, and 7 bases lay in between.